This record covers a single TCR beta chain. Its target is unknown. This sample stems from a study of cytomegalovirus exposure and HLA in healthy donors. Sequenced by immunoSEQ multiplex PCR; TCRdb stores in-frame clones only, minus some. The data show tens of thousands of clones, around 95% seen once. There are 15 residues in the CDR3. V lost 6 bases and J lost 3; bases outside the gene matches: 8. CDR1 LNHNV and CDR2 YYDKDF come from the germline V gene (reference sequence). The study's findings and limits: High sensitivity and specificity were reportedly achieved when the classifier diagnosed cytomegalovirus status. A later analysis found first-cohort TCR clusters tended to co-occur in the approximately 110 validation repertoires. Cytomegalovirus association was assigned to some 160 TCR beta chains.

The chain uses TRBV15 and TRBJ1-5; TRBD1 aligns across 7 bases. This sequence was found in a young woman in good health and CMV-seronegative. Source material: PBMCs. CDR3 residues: CATRTGPRDNQPQHF. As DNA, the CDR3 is TGTGCCACCAGGACAGGGCCGAGGGACAATCAGCCCCAGCATTTT.